This paragraph covers one TCR beta chain sequence. Original methodology: Reference gene primer amplification yielded estimated nucleated cell counts. TCRdb keeps only in-frame clones here, not all; method: immunoSEQ multiplex PCR. That table supplies the V and J calls and clone size; D and trimming were determined from the DNA. Of roughly 350,000 clones in the sample, 85% were seen once. The CDR3 loop spans 14 amino acids. Trimming cost V 4 bases and J 4 bases; bases outside gene matches: 9. CDR1 and CDR2 from the germline V gene are GTSNPN and SVGIG (reference sequence). These data originate in a study of blood T cell repertoires in COVID-19. Across the study: Nucleic acid was either cDNA or gDNA, and it came from T cells, B-cell-depleted T cells, or PBMCs.

The sequencing input was peripheral blood. The source is a woman aged 18-29 years with acute or convalescent COVID-19. The genes are TRBV30 and TRBJ1-2; 7 positions agree with TRBD1. The CDR3 protein is CAWTPRGRGYGYTF. CDR3 DNA sequence: TGTGCCTGGACCCCTAGGGGGCGCGGCTATGGCTACACCTTC.